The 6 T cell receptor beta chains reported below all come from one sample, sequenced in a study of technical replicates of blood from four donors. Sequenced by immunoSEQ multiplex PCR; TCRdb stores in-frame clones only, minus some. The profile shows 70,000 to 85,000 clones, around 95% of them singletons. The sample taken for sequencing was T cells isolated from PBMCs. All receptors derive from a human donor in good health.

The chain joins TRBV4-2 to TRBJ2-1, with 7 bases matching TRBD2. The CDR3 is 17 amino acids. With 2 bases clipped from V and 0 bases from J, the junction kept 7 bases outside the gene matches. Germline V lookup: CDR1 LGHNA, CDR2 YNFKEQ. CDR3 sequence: CASSQPIAGSSYNEQFF. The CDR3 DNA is TGTGCCAGCAGCCAACCTATAGCGGGTAGCTCCTACAATGAGCAGTTCTTC.

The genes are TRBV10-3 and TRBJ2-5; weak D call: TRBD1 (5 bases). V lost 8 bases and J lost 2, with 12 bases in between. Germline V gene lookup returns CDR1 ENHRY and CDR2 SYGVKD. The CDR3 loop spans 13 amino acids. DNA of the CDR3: TGTGCCATCGCGGTGACAGAACAAGAGACCCAGTACTTC. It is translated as CAIAVTEQETQYF.

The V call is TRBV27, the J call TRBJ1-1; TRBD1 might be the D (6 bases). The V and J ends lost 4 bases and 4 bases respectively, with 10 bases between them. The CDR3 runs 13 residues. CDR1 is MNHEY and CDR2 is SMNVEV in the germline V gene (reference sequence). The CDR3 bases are TGTGCCAGCAGTTGGACAGTGGGCACTGAAGCTTTCTTT. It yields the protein CASSWTVGTEAFF.

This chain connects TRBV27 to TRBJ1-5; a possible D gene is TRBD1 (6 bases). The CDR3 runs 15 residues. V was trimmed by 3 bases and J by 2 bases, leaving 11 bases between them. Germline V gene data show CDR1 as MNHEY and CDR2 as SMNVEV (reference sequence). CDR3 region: CASSFSTGRNQPQHF. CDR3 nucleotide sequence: TGTGCCAGCAGTTTTTCGACAGGACGCAATCAGCCCCAGCATTTT.

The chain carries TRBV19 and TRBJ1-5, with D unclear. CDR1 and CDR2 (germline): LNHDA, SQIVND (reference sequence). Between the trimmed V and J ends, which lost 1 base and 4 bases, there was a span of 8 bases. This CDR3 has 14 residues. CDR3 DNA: TGTGCCAGTAGTATAGGATCGGGAAATCAGCCCCAGCATTTT. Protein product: CASSIGSGNQPQHF.

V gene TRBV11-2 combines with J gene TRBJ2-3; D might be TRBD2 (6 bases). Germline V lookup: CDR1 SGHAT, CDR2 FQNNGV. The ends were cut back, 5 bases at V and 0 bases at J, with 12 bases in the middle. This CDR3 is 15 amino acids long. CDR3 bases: TGTGCCAGCAGCCGCGGGGCGGGGAGCACAGATACGCAGTATTTT. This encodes CASSRGAGSTDTQYF.